These T cell receptor beta chains were read from a single sample in a study of cytomegalovirus exposure and HLA in healthy donors. Sequenced by immunoSEQ multiplex PCR; TCRdb stores in-frame clones only, minus some. This sample yields some 150,000 clones, of which 70% to 90% are seen a single time; around 3.2% belongs to the top ten. The specimen was PBMCs. These TCRs come from a woman younger than 30 in good health and CMV-seropositive. Both conserved end residues are part of each CDR3. The order of the fields is V gene, clone size, D gene, J gene, CDR3 protein, CDR3 DNA. D genes are given only for firm matches. Clone size is stated in some rows and not others, as once, few, many or a class when expanded.

v_gene: TRBV27
abundance: few
d_gene: -
j_gene: TRBJ2-7
CDR3aa: CATRYGTGTYEQYF
CDR3nt: TGTGCCACCCGTTATGGGACTGGCACCTACGAGCAGTACTTC

v_gene: TRBV28
abundance: -
d_gene: TRBD2
j_gene: TRBJ2-7
CDR3aa: CASSFSLLAGVRTYEQYF
CDR3nt: TGTGCCAGCAGTTTCTCGTTACTAGCGGGAGTCCGTACCTACGAGCAGTACTTC

v_gene: TRBV19
abundance: -
d_gene: TRBD1
j_gene: TRBJ1-2
CDR3aa: CASSMTGSGYTF
CDR3nt: TGTGCCAGTAGTATGACAGGGAGTGGCTACACCTTC

v_gene: TRBV28
abundance: -
d_gene: TRBD1
j_gene: TRBJ2-1
CDR3aa: CASSSWDRGYNEQFF
CDR3nt: TGTGCCAGCAGTTCCTGGGACAGGGGCTACAATGAGCAGTTCTTC

v_gene: TRBV18
abundance: -
d_gene: -
j_gene: TRBJ2-5
CDR3aa: CASSSPFRALSQETQYF
CDR3nt: TGTGCCAGCTCAAGCCCCTTTCGAGCGCTAAGCCAAGAGACCCAGTACTTC

v_gene: TRBV11-3
abundance: -
d_gene: -
j_gene: TRBJ2-3
CDR3aa: CASSITGDTQYF
CDR3nt: TGTGCCAGCAGCATTACAGGGGATACGCAGTATTTT

v_gene: TRBV5-1
abundance: -
d_gene: -
j_gene: TRBJ2-1
CDR3aa: CASSLISGNEQFF
CDR3nt: TGCGCCAGCAGCTTGATTAGCGGCAATGAGCAGTTCTTC

v_gene: TRBV19
abundance: -
d_gene: TRBD1
j_gene: TRBJ2-2
CDR3aa: CASSAQGAGELFF
CDR3nt: TGTGCCAGTAGTGCGCAGGGGGCCGGGGAGCTGTTTTTT

v_gene: TRBV30
abundance: -
d_gene: -
j_gene: TRBJ2-2
CDR3aa: CAWNWGENTGELFF
CDR3nt: TGTGCCTGGAACTGGGGCGAGAACACCGGGGAGCTGTTTTTT

v_gene: TRBV5-4
abundance: -
d_gene: TRBD2
j_gene: TRBJ2-7
CDR3aa: CASSLASSGSVYEQYF
CDR3nt: TGTGCCAGCAGCTTGGCGTCTAGCGGGAGTGTCTACGAGCAGTACTTC

v_gene: TRBV7-9
abundance: few
d_gene: -
j_gene: TRBJ2-7
CDR3aa: CASSPRAGEGEQYF
CDR3nt: TGTGCCAGCAGCCCTCGAGCAGGGGAAGGCGAGCAGTACTTC

v_gene: TRBV5-4
abundance: -
d_gene: -
j_gene: TRBJ2-1
CDR3aa: CASSMETGSSYNEQFF
CDR3nt: TGTGCCAGCAGCATGGAGACAGGCAGCTCCTACAATGAGCAGTTCTTC

v_gene: TRBV6-1
abundance: -
d_gene: -
j_gene: TRBJ2-2
CDR3aa: CASSEVKGPTGELFF
CDR3nt: TGTGCCAGCAGTGAAGTAAAGGGGCCCACCGGGGAGCTGTTTTTT

v_gene: TRBV5-4
abundance: -
d_gene: -
j_gene: TRBJ2-1
CDR3aa: CASSLAASPLFF
CDR3nt: TGTGCCAGCAGCTTGGCCGCTAGCCCCCTATTCTTC

v_gene: TRBV6-6
abundance: -
d_gene: TRBD1
j_gene: TRBJ1-2
CDR3aa: CASTSLTGENGYTF
CDR3nt: TGTGCCAGCACCTCCCTGACAGGGGAGAATGGCTACACCTTC

v_gene: TRBV4-2
abundance: -
d_gene: -
j_gene: TRBJ2-2
CDR3aa: CASSQATKAEGTGELFF
CDR3nt: TGTGCCAGCAGCCAAGCCACAAAGGCCGAGGGCACCGGGGAGCTGTTTTTT

v_gene: TRBV9
abundance: -
d_gene: TRBD2
j_gene: TRBJ2-7
CDR3aa: CASSNSGSTSYEQYF
CDR3nt: TGTGCCAGCAGCAATAGCGGGAGTACGTCCTACGAGCAGTACTTC

v_gene: TRBV6-5
abundance: once
d_gene: -
j_gene: TRBJ2-3
CDR3aa: CASSYRGDTQYF
CDR3nt: TGTGCCAGCAGTTACAGGGGGGATACGCAGTATTTT

v_gene: TRBV13
abundance: -
d_gene: TRBD1
j_gene: TRBJ2-7
CDR3aa: CASRHRGSSYEQYF
CDR3nt: TGTGCCAGCAGACACAGGGGCAGCTCCTACGAGCAGTACTTC

v_gene: TRBV5-1
abundance: -
d_gene: TRBD2
j_gene: TRBJ2-1
CDR3aa: CASSPGLAGVYEQFF
CDR3nt: TGCGCCAGCAGCCCCGGGCTAGCGGGAGTATATGAGCAGTTCTTC

v_gene: TRBV30
abundance: -
d_gene: TRBD2
j_gene: TRBJ2-6
CDR3aa: CAWRRLAGNSGANVLTF
CDR3nt: TGTGCCTGGAGGAGACTAGCGGGGAACTCTGGGGCCAACGTCCTGACTTTC

v_gene: TRBV13
abundance: -
d_gene: TRBD2
j_gene: TRBJ2-7
CDR3aa: CASSLGGGSDEQYF
CDR3nt: TGTGCCAGCAGCTTAGGCGGCGGGAGCGACGAGCAGTACTTC

v_gene: TRBV9
abundance: -
d_gene: -
j_gene: TRBJ1-5
CDR3aa: CASSTHDAREPQHF
CDR3nt: TGTGCCAGCAGCACCCACGATGCCAGGGAGCCCCAGCATTTT

v_gene: TRBV30
abundance: -
d_gene: -
j_gene: TRBJ1-2
CDR3aa: CAWGATNYGYTF
CDR3nt: TGTGCCTGGGGTGCAACTAACTATGGCTACACCTTC

v_gene: TRBV28
abundance: -
d_gene: TRBD1
j_gene: TRBJ2-3
CDR3aa: CASSLRDRGTDTQYF
CDR3nt: TGTGCCAGCAGTCTCCGGGACAGGGGCACAGATACGCAGTATTTT